The sequence of this TCR beta chain was determined in a study of T cell responses to AZD1222 COVID-19 vaccine. Broader study findings: Clonal diversity was possibly underestimated; the donors were predominantly white British and more often female. Unmutated variant regions are reportedly the target of nearly half of TCRs that are spike-specific. Repertoire sampling occurred only after the peak T cell response. Spike-specific TCR breadth and depth were elevated following two AZD1222 doses.

Comment on this clone: No antigen is known for it.

TCRdb's copy holds only in-frame clones and misses some; the assay was immunoSEQ multiplex PCR. The table has about 140,000 clones, 84% seen once. J gave up 4 bases and V 4 bases, and 13 bases lay outside the gene matches. Germline CDR1 MNHEY, CDR2 SMNVEV (reference sequence). The CDR3 totals 18 residues. The TCR was taken from an adult in good health. The source was peripheral blood, collected on day 0 of AZD1222 vaccination. The chain couples TRBV27 to TRBJ1-2, with TRBD1 identical over 12 bases. The CDR3 here is CASSSVGTGGSRGYGYTF. In nucleotides, the CDR3 is TGTGCCAGCAGTTCAGTAGGGACAGGGGGCTCTCGGGGCTATGGCTACACCTTC.